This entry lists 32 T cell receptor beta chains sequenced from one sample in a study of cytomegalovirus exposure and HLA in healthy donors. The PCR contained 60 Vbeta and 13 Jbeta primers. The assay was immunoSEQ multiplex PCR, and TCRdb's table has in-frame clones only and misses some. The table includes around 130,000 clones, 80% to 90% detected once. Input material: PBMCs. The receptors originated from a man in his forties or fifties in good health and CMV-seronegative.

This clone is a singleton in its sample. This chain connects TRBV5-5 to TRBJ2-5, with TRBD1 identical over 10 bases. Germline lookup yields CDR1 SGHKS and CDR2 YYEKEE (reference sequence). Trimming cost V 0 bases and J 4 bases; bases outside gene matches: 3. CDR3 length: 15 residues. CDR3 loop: CASSLGQGAGETQYF. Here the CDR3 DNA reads TGTGCCAGCAGCTTGGGACAGGGGGCGGGAGAGACCCAGTACTTC.

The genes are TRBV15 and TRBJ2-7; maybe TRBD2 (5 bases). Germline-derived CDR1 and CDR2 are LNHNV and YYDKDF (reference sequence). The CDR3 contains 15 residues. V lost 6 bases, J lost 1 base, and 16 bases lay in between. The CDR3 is CATRGGRAASYEQYF. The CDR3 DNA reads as TGTGCCACCAGGGGTGGTCGAGCGGCGTCCTACGAGCAGTACTTC.

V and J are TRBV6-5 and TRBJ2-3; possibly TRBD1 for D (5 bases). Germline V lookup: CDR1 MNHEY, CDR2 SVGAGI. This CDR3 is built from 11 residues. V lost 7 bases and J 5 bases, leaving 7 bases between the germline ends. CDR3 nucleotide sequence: TGTGCCAGCAACCAGGGAGATACGCAGTATTTT. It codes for CASNQGDTQYF.

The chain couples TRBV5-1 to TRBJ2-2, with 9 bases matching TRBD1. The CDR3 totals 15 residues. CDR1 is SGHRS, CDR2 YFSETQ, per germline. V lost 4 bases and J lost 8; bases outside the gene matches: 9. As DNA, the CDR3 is TGCGCCAGCAGCCCCCAGGGACAGGGCGCTGGGGAGCTGTTTTTT. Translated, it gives CASSPQGQGAGELFF.

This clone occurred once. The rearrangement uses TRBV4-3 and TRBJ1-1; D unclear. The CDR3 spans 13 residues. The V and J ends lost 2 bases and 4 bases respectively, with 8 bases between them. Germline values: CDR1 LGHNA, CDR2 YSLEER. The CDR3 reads CASSQQSGTEAFF. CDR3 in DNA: TGCGCCAGCAGCCAACAGTCGGGCACTGAAGCTTTCTTT.

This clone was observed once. The CDR3 loop is CASSFSGGRGTEAFF. The CDR3 bases are TGTGCCAGCAGCTTCTCAGGGGGCAGGGGTACTGAAGCTTTCTTT. This chain uses TRBV5-6 with TRBJ1-1; 8 nucleotides line up with TRBD1. Trimming took 2 bases from V and 5 from J; bases not matched to a gene: 8. This CDR3 is 15 amino acids long. CDR1 is SGHDT, CDR2 YYEEEE, per germline.

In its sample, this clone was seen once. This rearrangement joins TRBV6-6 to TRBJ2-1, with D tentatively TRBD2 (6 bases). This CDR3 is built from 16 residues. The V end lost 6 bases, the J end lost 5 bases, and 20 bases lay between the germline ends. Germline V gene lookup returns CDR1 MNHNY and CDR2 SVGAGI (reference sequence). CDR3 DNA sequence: TGTGCCAGCAGCGGGGGATCCGGGACGGATGACAATGAGCAGTTCTTC. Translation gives CASSGGSGTDDNEQFF.

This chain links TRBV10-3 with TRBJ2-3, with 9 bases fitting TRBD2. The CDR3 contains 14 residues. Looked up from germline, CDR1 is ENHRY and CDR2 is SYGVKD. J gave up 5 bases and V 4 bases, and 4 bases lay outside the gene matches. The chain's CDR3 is CAISGGSGGDTQYF. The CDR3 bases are TGTGCCATCAGTGGGGGTAGCGGGGGAGATACGCAGTATTTT.

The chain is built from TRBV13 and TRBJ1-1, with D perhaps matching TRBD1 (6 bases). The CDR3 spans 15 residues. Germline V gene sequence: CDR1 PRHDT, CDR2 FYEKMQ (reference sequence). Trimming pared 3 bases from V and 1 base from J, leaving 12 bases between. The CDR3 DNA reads TGTGCCAGCAGCTTCCTGGACAGAAAGAACACTGAAGCTTTCTTT. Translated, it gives CASSFLDRKNTEAFF.

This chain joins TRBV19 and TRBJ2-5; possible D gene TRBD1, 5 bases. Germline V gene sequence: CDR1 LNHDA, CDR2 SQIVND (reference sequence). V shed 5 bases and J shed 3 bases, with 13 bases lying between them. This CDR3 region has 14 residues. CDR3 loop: CASSSLTGKETQYF. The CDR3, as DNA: TGTGCCAGTAGTTCTCTTACAGGTAAAGAGACCCAGTACTTC.

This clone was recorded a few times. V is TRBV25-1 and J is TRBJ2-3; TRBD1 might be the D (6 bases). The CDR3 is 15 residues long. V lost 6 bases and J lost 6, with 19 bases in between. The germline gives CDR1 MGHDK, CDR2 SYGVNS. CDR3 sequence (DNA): TGTGCCAGCAGGGGGTGGGGGCACCCGGGGGATACGCAGTATTTT. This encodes CASRGWGHPGDTQYF.

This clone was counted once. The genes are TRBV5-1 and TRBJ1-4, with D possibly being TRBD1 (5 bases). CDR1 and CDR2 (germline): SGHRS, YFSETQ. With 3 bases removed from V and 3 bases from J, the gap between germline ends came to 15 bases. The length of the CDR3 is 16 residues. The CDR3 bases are TGCGCCAGCAGCTCAGTCCCAGGGCGTCCTAATGAAAAACTGTTTTTT. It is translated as CASSSVPGRPNEKLFF.

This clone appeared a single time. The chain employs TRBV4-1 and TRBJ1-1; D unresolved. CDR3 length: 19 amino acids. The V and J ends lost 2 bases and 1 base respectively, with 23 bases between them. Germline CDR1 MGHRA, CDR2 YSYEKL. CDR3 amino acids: CASSQKRRIPKVPNTEAFF. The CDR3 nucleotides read TGCGCCAGCAGCCAAAAACGGCGGATTCCGAAAGTCCCGAACACTGAAGCTTTCTTT.

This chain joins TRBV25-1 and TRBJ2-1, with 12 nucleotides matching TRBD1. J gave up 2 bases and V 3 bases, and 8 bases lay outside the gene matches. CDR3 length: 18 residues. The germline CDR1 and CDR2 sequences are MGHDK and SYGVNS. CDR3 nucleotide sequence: TGTGCCAGCAGTGAGTCCTCGGGACAGGGGGCGGCCTACAATGAGCAGTTCTTC. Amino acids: CASSESSGQGAAYNEQFF. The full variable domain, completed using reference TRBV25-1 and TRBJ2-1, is EADIYQTPRYLVIGTGKKITLECSQTMGHDKMYWYQQDPGMELHLIHYSYGVNSTEKGDLSSESTVSRIRTEHFPLTLESARPSHTSQYLCASSESSGQGAAYNEQFFGPGTRLTVL.

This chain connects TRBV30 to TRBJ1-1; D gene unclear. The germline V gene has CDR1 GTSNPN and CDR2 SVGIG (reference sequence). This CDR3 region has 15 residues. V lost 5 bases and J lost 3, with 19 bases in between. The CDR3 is CAWSPLGPRDTEAFF. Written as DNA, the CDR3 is TGTGCCTGGTCTCCCCTAGGGCCGAGGGACACTGAAGCTTTCTTT. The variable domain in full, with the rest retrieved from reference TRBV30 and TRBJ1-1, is SQTIHQWPATLVQPVGSPLSLECTVEGTSNPNLYWYRQAAGRGLQLLFYSVGIGQISSEVPQNLSASRPQDRQFILSSKKLLLSDSGFYLCAWSPLGPRDTEAFFGQGTRLTVV.

The CDR3 nucleotides are TGTGCCAGCAGTGAATTACTGGGGACAGGGATCAATGGCTACACCTTC. As protein: CASSELLGTGINGYTF. This chain joins TRBV6-1 and TRBJ1-2, with 9 bases aligning to TRBD1. The trim removed 2 bases at V and 6 bases at J, leaving 10 bases unmatched. The CDR3 is made up of 16 amino acids. The germline V gene encodes CDR1 MNHNS and CDR2 SASEGT.

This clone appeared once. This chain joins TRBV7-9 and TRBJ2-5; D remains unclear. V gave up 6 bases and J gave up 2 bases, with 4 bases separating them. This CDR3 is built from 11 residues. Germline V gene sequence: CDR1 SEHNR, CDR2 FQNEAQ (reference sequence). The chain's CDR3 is CASRSQETQYF. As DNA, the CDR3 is TGTGCCAGCAGGTCTCAAGAGACCCAGTACTTC.

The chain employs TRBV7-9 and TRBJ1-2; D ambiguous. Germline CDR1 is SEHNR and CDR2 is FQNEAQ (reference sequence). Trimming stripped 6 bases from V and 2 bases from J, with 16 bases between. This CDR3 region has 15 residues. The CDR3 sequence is CASSPFGEDNYGYTF. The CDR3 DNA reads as TGTGCCAGCAGTCCTTTTGGGGAGGACAACTATGGCTACACCTTC. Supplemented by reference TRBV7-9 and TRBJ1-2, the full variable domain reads DTGVSQNPRHKITKRGQNVTFRCDPISEHNRLYWYRQTLGQGPEFLTYFQNEAQLEKSRLLSDRFSAERPKGSFSTLEIQRTEQGDSAMYLCASSPFGEDNYGYTFGSGTRLTVV.

CDR3 DNA sequence: TGCGCCAGCAGTGGGCAGATTAACTATGGCTACACCTTC. Protein product: CASSGQINYGYTF. The rearrangement uses TRBV10-2 and TRBJ1-2; D remains unclear. The CDR3 runs 13 residues. Germline V CDR1 and CDR2: WSHSY, SAAADI. Trimming removed 4 bases at V and 1 base at J, with 7 bases between.

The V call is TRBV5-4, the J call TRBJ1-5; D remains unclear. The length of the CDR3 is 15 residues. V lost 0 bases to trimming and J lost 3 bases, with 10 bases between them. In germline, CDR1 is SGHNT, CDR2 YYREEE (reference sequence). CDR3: CASSLGGRLNQPQHF. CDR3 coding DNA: TGTGCCAGCAGCTTGGGTGGCAGGCTCAATCAGCCCCAGCATTTT.

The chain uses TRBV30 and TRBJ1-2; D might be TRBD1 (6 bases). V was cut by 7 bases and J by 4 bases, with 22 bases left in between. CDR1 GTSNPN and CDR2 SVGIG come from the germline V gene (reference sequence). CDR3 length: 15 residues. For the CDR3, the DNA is TGTGCCTTATTGGATTTGGCAGGGGATAGCTATGGCTACACCTTC. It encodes CALLDLAGDSYGYTF.

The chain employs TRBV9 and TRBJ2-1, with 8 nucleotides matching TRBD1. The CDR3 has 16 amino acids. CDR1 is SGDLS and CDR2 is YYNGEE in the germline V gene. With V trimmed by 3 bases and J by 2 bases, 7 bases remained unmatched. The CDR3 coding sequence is TGTGCCAGCAGCGCGGGACAGGATCGACCCTACAATGAGCAGTTCTTC. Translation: CASSAGQDRPYNEQFF. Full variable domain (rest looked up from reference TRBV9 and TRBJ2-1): DSGVTQTPKHLITATGQRVTLRCSPRSGDLSVYWYQQSLDQGLQFLIQYYNGEERAKGNILERFSAQQFPDLHSELNLSSLELGDSALYFCASSAGQDRPYNEQFFGPGTRLTVL.

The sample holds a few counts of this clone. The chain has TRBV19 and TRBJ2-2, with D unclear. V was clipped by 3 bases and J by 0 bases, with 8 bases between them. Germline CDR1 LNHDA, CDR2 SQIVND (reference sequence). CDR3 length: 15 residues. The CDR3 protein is CASSIPPSNTGELFF. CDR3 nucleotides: TGTGCCAGTAGTATCCCTCCTTCGAACACCGGGGAGCTGTTTTTT.

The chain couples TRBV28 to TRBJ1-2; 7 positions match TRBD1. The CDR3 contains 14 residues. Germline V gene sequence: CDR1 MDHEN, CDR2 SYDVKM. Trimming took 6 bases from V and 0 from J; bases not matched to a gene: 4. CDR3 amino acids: CASSSGGTNYGYTF. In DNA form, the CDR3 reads TGTGCCAGCAGCTCAGGGGGTACTAACTATGGCTACACCTTC.

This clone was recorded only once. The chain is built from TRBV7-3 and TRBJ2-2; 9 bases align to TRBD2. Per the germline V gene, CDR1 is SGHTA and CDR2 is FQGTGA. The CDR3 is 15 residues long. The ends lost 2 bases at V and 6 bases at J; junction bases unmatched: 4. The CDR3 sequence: CASSLRGGASGELFF. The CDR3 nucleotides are TGTGCCAGCAGCTTACGCGGGGGGGCCTCCGGGGAGCTGTTTTTT.

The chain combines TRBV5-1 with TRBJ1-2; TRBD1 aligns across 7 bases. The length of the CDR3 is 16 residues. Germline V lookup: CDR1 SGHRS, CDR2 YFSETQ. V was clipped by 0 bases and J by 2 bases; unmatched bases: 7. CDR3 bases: TGCGCCAGCAGCTTGGGTGACAGGGTCCCGAACTATGGCTACACCTTC. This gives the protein CASSLGDRVPNYGYTF.

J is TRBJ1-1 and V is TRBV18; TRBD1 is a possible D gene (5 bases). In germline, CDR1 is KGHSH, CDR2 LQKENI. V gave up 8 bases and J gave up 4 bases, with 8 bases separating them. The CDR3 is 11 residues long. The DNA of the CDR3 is TGTGCCAGCGTAGGGGCCACTGAAGCTTTCTTT. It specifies CASVGATEAFF.

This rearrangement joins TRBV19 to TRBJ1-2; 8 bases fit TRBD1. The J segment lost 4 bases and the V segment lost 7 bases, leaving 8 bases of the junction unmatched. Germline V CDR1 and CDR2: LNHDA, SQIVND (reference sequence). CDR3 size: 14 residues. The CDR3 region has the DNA TGTGCCAGTACCGGGACAGGCCTGGGCTATGGCTACACCTTC. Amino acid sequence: CASTGTGLGYGYTF.

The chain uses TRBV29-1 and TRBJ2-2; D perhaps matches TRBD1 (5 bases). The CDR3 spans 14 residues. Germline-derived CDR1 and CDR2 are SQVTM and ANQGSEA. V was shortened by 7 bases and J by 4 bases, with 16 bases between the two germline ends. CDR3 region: CSAQGRTGTGELFF. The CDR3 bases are TGCAGCGCCCAGGGTCGCACGGGCACCGGGGAGCTGTTTTTT.

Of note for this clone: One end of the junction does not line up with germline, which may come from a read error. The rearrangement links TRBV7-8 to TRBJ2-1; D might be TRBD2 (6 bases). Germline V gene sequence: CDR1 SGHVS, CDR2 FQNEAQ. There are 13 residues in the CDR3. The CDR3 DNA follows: TGTGCCAGCAGCCTAGCGACAGCCCATGAGCAGTTCTTC. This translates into CASSLATAHEQFF.

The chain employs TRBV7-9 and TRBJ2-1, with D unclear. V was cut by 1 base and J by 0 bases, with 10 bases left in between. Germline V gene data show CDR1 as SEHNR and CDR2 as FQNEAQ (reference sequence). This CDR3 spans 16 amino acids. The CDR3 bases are TGTGCCAGCAGCTTAGGAGCCCGGAGCTCCTACAATGAGCAGTTCTTC. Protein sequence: CASSLGARSSYNEQFF. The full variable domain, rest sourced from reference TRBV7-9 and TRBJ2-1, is DTGVSQNPRHKITKRGQNVTFRCDPISEHNRLYWYRQTLGQGPEFLTYFQNEAQLEKSRLLSDRFSAERPKGSFSTLEIQRTEQGDSAMYLCASSLGARSSYNEQFFGPGTRLTVL.

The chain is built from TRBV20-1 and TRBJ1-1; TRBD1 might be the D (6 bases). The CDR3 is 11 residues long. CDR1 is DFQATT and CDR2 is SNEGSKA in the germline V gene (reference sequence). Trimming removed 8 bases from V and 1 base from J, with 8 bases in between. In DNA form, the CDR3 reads TGCAGTCCACAGGGGAACACTGAAGCTTTCTTT. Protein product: CSPQGNTEAFF.